The next 15 T cell receptor beta chains were all read from a single sample in a study of CD8+ T cells in alopecia areata. The sequencing template was cDNA reverse transcribed from extracted RNA. Clones were sequenced by immunoSEQ multiplex PCR, and TCRdb holds only the in-frame ones, with some missing. The data hold roughly 220,000 clones, with more than 55% observed a single time. Treatment: oral pan-JAK inhibitor, 5-10 mg twice daily. The material sequenced was CD4+ T cells sorted from blood, taken at approximately week 42, from a patient treated with tofacitinib. These receptors all come from a human donor with alopecia areata.

There are a few counts of this clone. CDR3 sequence reads: CSVEPGQGSGGYTF. As DNA, the CDR3 is TGCAGCGTTGAACCGGGACAGGGTTCGGGTGGCTACACCTTC. The chain couples TRBV29-1 to TRBJ1-2, with 9 bases aligning to TRBD1. CDR3 length: 14 residues. J was trimmed by 7 bases and V by 2 bases; bases with no gene match: 8. The V gene's germline CDR1 is SQVTM and CDR2 ANQGSEA.

The chain couples TRBV2 to TRBJ1-2, with D hard to call. CDR3 length equals 14 residues. The germline V gene has CDR1 SNHLY and CDR2 FYNNEI. V was trimmed by 2 bases and J by 5 bases, leaving 12 bases between them. CDR3 in amino acids: CASSELGNSYGYTF. Written as DNA, the CDR3 is TGTGCCAGCAGTGAATTGGGTAATTCGTATGGCTACACCTTC.

The V gene is TRBV19, the J gene TRBJ2-7, with D perhaps matching TRBD2 (6 bases). CDR3 length: 15 amino acids. The germline V gene encodes CDR1 LNHDA and CDR2 SQIVND (reference sequence). V was clipped by 3 bases and J by 7 bases, with 19 bases between them. The CDR3 DNA sequence: TGTGCCAGTAGTATGGGGGAGGACCTTTGGAGGGAGCAGTACTTC. Translated, it gives CASSMGEDLWREQYF. The full variable domain, in which reference TRBV19 and TRBJ2-7 provide the parts outside the CDR3, is DGGITQSPKYLFRKEGQNVTLSCEQNLNHDAMYWYRQDPGQGLRLIYYSQIVNDFQKGDIAEGYSVSREKKESFPLTVTSAQKNPTAFYLCASSMGEDLWREQYFGPGTRLTVT.

V is TRBV2 and J is TRBJ2-7, with TRBD2 matching over 12 bases. This CDR3 has 15 residues. The germline gives CDR1 SNHLY, CDR2 FYNNEI. V shed 3 bases and J 7 bases; nucleotides not matched to a gene: 7. CDR3 nucleotide sequence: TGTGCCAGCAGTGAGGAGGGACTAGCGGGTGCGGAGCAGTACTTC. This codes for CASSEEGLAGAEQYF.

This clone appeared once. V usage is TRBV6-5 and J usage is TRBJ1-2; D possibly corresponds to TRBD1 (6 bases). CDR1 and CDR2 (germline): MNHEY, SVGAGI. The CDR3 runs to 14 residues. With 5 bases removed from V and 2 bases from J, the gap between germline ends came to 12 bases. CDR3 in DNA: TGTGCCAGCAGTCGGACAGTAGCCAACTATGGCTACACCTTC. Protein product: CASSRTVANYGYTF.

The chain joins TRBV5-6 to TRBJ1-1, with D unresolved. With 2 bases removed from V and 1 base from J, the gap between germline ends came to 9 bases. This CDR3 region has 14 residues. Per germline, CDR1 SGHDT and CDR2 YYEEEE. The CDR3 loop reads CASSLGATNTEAFF. The DNA of the CDR3 is TGTGCCAGCAGCTTAGGTGCGACGAACACTGAAGCTTTCTTT.

The rearrangement uses TRBV5-1 and TRBJ2-5; D may match TRBD1 or TRBD2 (5 bases each). Germline V CDR1 and CDR2: SGHRS, YFSETQ. The CDR3 is 14 amino acids. V lost 9 bases to trimming and J lost 4 bases, with 19 bases between them. The CDR3 DNA reads as TGCGCCACCGCCCCCGGGACGCAGGGAGAGACCCAGTACTTC. This codes for CATAPGTQGETQYF.

The chain uses TRBV5-6 and TRBJ2-5; D unresolved. The CDR3 loop spans 15 amino acids. Trimming pared 2 bases from V and 1 base from J, leaving 12 bases between. CDR1 and CDR2 from the germline V gene are SGHDT and YYEEEE. In DNA form, the CDR3 reads TGTGCCAGCAGCTTTGGTTCAGCGATCCAAGAGACCCAGTACTTC. Translating it yields CASSFGSAIQETQYF.

The chain uses TRBV28 and TRBJ2-3; D is unclear. The V end lost 3 bases, the J end lost 3 bases, and 7 bases lay between the germline ends. CDR1 is MDHEN, CDR2 SYDVKM, per germline. CDR3 length equals 13 residues. The CDR3 loop is CASSLIGTDTQYF. The CDR3 DNA sequence: TGTGCCAGCAGTTTGATAGGGACAGATACGCAGTATTTT.

This rearrangement joins TRBV29-1 to TRBJ2-3; D is unclear. V dropped 5 bases and J dropped 4 bases, with 4 bases sitting between them. CDR3 length equals 10 residues. Germline V lookup: CDR1 SQVTM, CDR2 ANQGSEA. This CDR3 is CSVHPDTQYF. The CDR3 DNA is TGCAGCGTTCATCCAGATACGCAGTATTTT.

This chain connects TRBV29-1 to TRBJ2-7, with 10 nucleotides matching TRBD1. J lost 5 bases, V lost 2 bases, and 9 bases had no gene match. This CDR3 has 15 amino acids. The germline V gene has CDR1 SQVTM and CDR2 ANQGSEA. The CDR3 spells CSVEISGQGNNEQYF. Written as DNA, the CDR3 is TGCAGCGTTGAAATCTCGGGACAGGGGAACAACGAGCAGTACTTC.

The rearrangement joins TRBV2 to TRBJ2-4; 7 positions agree with TRBD1. The CDR3 totals 12 residues. The germline V gene has CDR1 SNHLY and CDR2 FYNNEI. The trim removed 5 bases at V and 11 bases at J, leaving 6 bases unmatched. CDR3 DNA sequence: TGTGCCAGCAGTTACACAGGGGCCTTTCAGTACTTC. Amino acid sequence: CASSYTGAFQYF.

The gene calls are TRBV29-1 and TRBJ1-2, with D possibly being TRBD1 (6 bases). Looked up from germline, CDR1 is SQVTM and CDR2 is ANQGSEA. Trimming pared 6 bases from V and 1 base from J, leaving 15 bases between. The CDR3 is made up of 14 amino acids. As DNA, the CDR3 is TGCAGCGTCGCCAGGGGAGGCGGTAACTATGGCTACACCTTC. Translation gives CSVARGGGNYGYTF.

The chain links TRBV9 to TRBJ1-2; the D gene is possibly TRBD1 (6 bases). V was shortened by 0 bases and J by 4 bases, with 10 bases between the two germline ends. There are 14 residues in the CDR3. Germline CDR1 and CDR2: SGDLS and YYNGEE. The DNA of the CDR3 is TGTGCCAGCAGCGTAGAAATGACAGGCTATGGCTACACCTTC. Translating it yields CASSVEMTGYGYTF.

The chain links TRBV7-8 to TRBJ1-1; 7 bases are a match to TRBD1. Trimming took 4 bases from V and 6 from J; bases not matched to a gene: 11. Germline-derived CDR1 and CDR2 are SGHVS and FQNEAQ. This CDR3 region has 15 residues. DNA for the CDR3: TGTGCCAGCAGCTCTAGAAACAGGGGCAGTGCTGAAGCTTTCTTT. It encodes CASSSRNRGSAEAFF.